The 14 T cell receptor beta chains below all came from one sample that was sequenced in a study of blood T cells in healthy people across ages. A second roughly 6 to 11 cycle PCR used barcoded and J-beta primers. TCRdb passed the 5' RACE reads through MiXCR, listing each CDR3 protein once. The sample shows 800,000 or so distinct CDR3 sequences, roughly 25% of them seen only once. A further study also used this sample, focusing on T cells of mothers and their children.

Specimen: blood. The receptors come from a boy between 10 and 17 years old in good health.

The gene calls are TRBV3-1 and TRBJ2-5; D may match TRBD1 or TRBD2 (5 bases each). From germline, CDR1 is LGHDT and CDR2 YNNKEL (reference sequence). V lost 3 bases to trimming and J lost 5 bases, with 13 bases between them. This CDR3 has 14 amino acids. The CDR3: CASSHQTEGETQYF. CDR3 DNA: TGTGCCAGCAGCCATCAAACAGAGGGGGAGACCCAGTACTTC.

V is TRBV6-2 or TRBV6-3 and J is TRBJ2-5; D is perhaps TRBD1 (5 bases). The V and J ends lost 5 bases and 5 bases respectively, with 12 bases between them. The CDR3 is made up of 13 amino acids. Germline loops: CDR1 MNHEY, CDR2 SVGEGT. CDR3 nucleotide sequence: TGTGCCAGCAGTAACCCAGGGTGGGAGACCCAGTACTTC. Its translation: CASSNPGWETQYF.

In its sample, this clonotype was seen a few times. V usage is TRBV16 and J usage is TRBJ2-3; D possibly corresponds to TRBD1 (6 bases). The CDR3 contains 15 residues. Trimming took 8 bases from V and 1 from J, leaving 16 bases between them. Germline V gene data show CDR1 as KGHSY and CDR2 as FQNENV. The DNA of the CDR3 is TGTGCCAGCGGGCTGACAGGATCCCGCACAGATACGCAGTATTTT. Translated, it gives CASGLTGSRTDTQYF.

V and J are TRBV7-6 and TRBJ2-3, with TRBD2 as a possible D gene (5 bases). From germline, CDR1 is SGHVS and CDR2 FNYEAQ. This CDR3 is built from 15 residues. V lost 1 base to trimming and J lost 4 bases, with 12 bases between them. Here the CDR3 DNA reads TGTGCCAGCAGCTTAGGTGTCCTAGCTTCAGATACGCAGTATTTT. Residues: CASSLGVLASDTQYF. Drawing the rest from reference TRBV7-6 and TRBJ2-3, the complete variable domain is GAGVSQSPRYKVTKRGQDVALRCDPISGHVSLYWYRQALGQGPEFLTYFNYEAQQDKSGLPNDRFSAERPEGSISTLTIQRTEQRDSAMYRCASSLGVLASDTQYFGPGTRLTVL.

This clonotype turned up a few times. The V and J genes are TRBV27 and TRBJ2-7, with 9 bases aligning to TRBD1. V lost 4 bases, J lost 4 bases, and 2 bases stayed unmatched. Germline lookup yields CDR1 MNHEY and CDR2 SMNVEV (reference sequence). This CDR3 comprises 13 residues. In nucleotides, the CDR3 is TGTGCCAGCAGTTGGACAGGGGAATACGAGCAGTACTTC. This sequence encodes CASSWTGEYEQYF.

This clonotype was detected a few times. The chain employs TRBV20-1 and TRBJ2-1, with D possibly being TRBD1 (6 bases). The DNA matches TRBJ2-5 better at its end, which makes the J call doubtful. Germline loops: CDR1 DFQATT, CDR2 SNEGSKA (reference sequence). The CDR3 runs 13 residues. The CDR3 is CSAPQGTKETQYF. CDR3 sequence (DNA): TGCAGTGCTCCCCAGGGGACGAAAGAGACCCAGTACTTC.

There are a few counts of this clonotype. The rearrangement uses TRBV5-1 and TRBJ2-3; D assignment may be TRBD1 or TRBD2 (5 bases each). The V end lost 9 bases, the J end lost 1 base, and 9 bases lay between the germline ends. The length of the CDR3 is 12 residues. Germline V gives CDR1 SGHRS, CDR2 YFSETQ. In DNA form, the CDR3 reads TGCGCCACCAGGGACGGCACAGATACGCAGTATTTT. Translated, it gives CATRDGTDTQYF.

This chain links TRBV7-2 with TRBJ2-5; tentatively, D is TRBD1 (7 bases). From germline, CDR1 is SGHTA and CDR2 FQGNSA. The V and J ends lost 3 bases and 5 bases respectively, with 13 bases between them. The CDR3 has 14 residues. The CDR3: CASSFAGQLETQYF. CDR3 DNA sequence: TGTGCCAGCAGCTTCGCGGGACAGCTGGAGACCCAGTACTTC.

The V gene is TRBV30, the J gene TRBJ1-1, with TRBD1 matching 7 bases. Trimming removed 3 bases from V and 4 bases from J; junction bases left unmatched: 2. The germline gives CDR1 GTSNPN, CDR2 SVGIG (reference sequence). This CDR3 spans 12 amino acids. In nucleotides, the CDR3 is TGTGCCTGGAGCCCAGGGGGCACTGAAGCTTTCTTT. This encodes CAWSPGGTEAFF.

The chain recombines TRBV12-3 or TRBV12-4 with TRBJ2-5, with D possibly TRBD2 on 5 matching bases. V lost 5 bases, J lost 3 bases, and 16 bases lay in between. The CDR3 spans 15 residues. This CDR3 reads CASSPLGYGKETQYF. In DNA, the CDR3 is TGTGCCAGCAGTCCCTTGGGGTACGGGAAAGAGACCCAGTACTTC.

Comment on this clonotype: The junction does not match germline at one end; this may be a read error. The rearrangement joins TRBV2 to TRBJ2-5, with TRBD2 identical over 10 bases. This CDR3 is built from 13 residues. From germline, CDR1 is SNHLY and CDR2 FYNNEI. CDR3 coding DNA: TGTGCCAGCGTTCCCGGGACTAGCGAAACCTCGAACTTC. Translation: CASVPGTSETSNF.

The chain has TRBV6-1 and TRBJ2-1, with 12 nucleotides matching TRBD2. This CDR3 has 17 amino acids. V dropped 3 bases and J dropped 8; count of bases not matched to a gene: 11. Per germline, CDR1 MNHNS and CDR2 SASEGT. The CDR3 spells CASSDRLAGVYVDEQFF. CDR3 in DNA: TGTGCCAGCAGTGACAGACTAGCGGGAGTGTATGTGGATGAGCAGTTCTTC.

The chain uses TRBV15 and TRBJ1-3, with D uncertain. Per the germline V gene, CDR1 is LNHNV and CDR2 is YYDKDF (reference sequence). The CDR3 consists of 15 residues. V lost 3 bases and J 0 bases, leaving 9 bases between the germline ends. In DNA, the CDR3 is TGTGCCACCAGCAGCAGTCCCACCTCTGGAAACACCATATATTTT. It codes for CATSSSPTSGNTIYF.

This clonotype was observed a handful of times. The chain uses TRBV7-9 and TRBJ1-2; D may be TRBD1 (6 bases). The CDR3 has 14 residues. V was shortened by 1 base and J by 5 bases, with 11 bases between the two germline ends. Germline V gene sequence: CDR1 SEHNR, CDR2 FQNEAQ (reference sequence). CDR3 sequence reads: CASSLEGTLYGYTF. CDR3 DNA sequence: TGTGCCAGCAGCTTAGAGGGGACACTATATGGCTACACCTTC.